These 28 T cell receptor beta chains were sequenced from one sample in a study of tumor-infiltrating lymphocytes in primary liver carcinoma. A primer matching the constant region was used to make TCR beta cDNA from 500 to 650 ng of total RNA. Sequencing libraries for TCR beta derived from three nested multiplex PCR rounds that used slightly modified ARM-PCR. Each of the first two PCR rounds ran 9 to 11 cycles with TRBV1-TRBV30 forward and C-beta reverse primers. TCRdb reanalysed the multiplex PCR reads using MiXCR and keeps one entry per CDR3 protein. Of 100,000 to 150,000 distinct CDR3 sequences in the sample, 64% were seen once. It was from about 19-30 mg of unsorted bulk tissue that RNA and DNA were co-extracted. Specimen: liver tumor tissue from sampling region 3. Indicated subset: tumor region T3, left-lateral pole. These TCRs come from a woman aged 60-75 years with primary liver carcinoma and hepatitis B virus infection.

Of note for this clonotype: The junction differs from germline at one of its ends, possibly a read error. The rearrangement uses TRBV11-1 and TRBJ2-7; 8 bases are shared with TRBD1. The length of the CDR3 is 12 residues. CDR1 SGHAT and CDR2 FQDESV come from the germline V gene (reference sequence). CDR3 amino acids: CASNRQGYEQYF. CDR3 bases: TGTGCCAGCAACCGACAGGGGTACGAGCAGTATTTC.

This clonotype appeared many times. This rearrangement joins TRBV5-1 to TRBJ2-3; D remains ambiguous. This CDR3 has 15 amino acids. The germline gives CDR1 SGHRS, CDR2 YFSETQ. V lost 0 bases and J 2 bases, leaving 10 bases between the germline ends. The CDR3 loop reads CASSLEGSPTDTQYF. The CDR3 bases are TGCGCCAGCAGCTTGGAAGGGTCCCCCACAGATACGCAGTATTTT.

Regarding this clonotype: One end of the junction is discordant with germline, which a read error may explain. The chain combines TRBV12-3 or TRBV12-4 with TRBJ2-3, with D hard to call. This CDR3 has 14 amino acids. The CDR3 coding sequence is TGTGCCAGCAGTTTGGGCGGATTCACAGATACGCGGTATTTT. As protein: CASSLGGFTDTRYF.

As for this clonotype: Its ends do not fully match the called genes, so a read error is possible. The chain employs TRBV12-3 or TRBV12-4 and TRBJ1-5, with 7 bases aligning to TRBD1. This CDR3 is 15 amino acids long. CDR3 amino acids: CVSSPTGVRNQPQHF. CDR3 nucleotides: TGTGTCAGCAGTCCCACAGGGGTCAGAAATCAGCCCCAGCATTTT.

This clonotype was detected once. Just one base apart from a much larger clone, this may be a read error. The DNA of the CDR3 is TGTGCCAGCAGTTTAAATGGAAAACTGTTTTTT. It codes for CASSLNGKLFF. The chain employs TRBV12-3 or TRBV12-4 and TRBJ1-4, with D uncertain. The CDR3 contains 11 residues.

This clonotype was seen only a few times. V and J are TRBV5-1 and TRBJ2-7, with 7 bases fitting TRBD1. This CDR3 contains 15 residues. V dropped 0 bases and J dropped 2; count of bases not matched to a gene: 5. Germline V gene sequence: CDR1 SGHRS, CDR2 YFSETQ. The DNA of the CDR3 is TGCGCCAGCAGCTTGGACAGGGGATCCACCTACGAGCAGTACTTC. Translating gives CASSLDRGSTYEQYF.

This clonotype is termed medium-sized (0.01 to 0.1%). The chain uses TRBV29-1 and TRBJ2-3; the match to TRBD2 covers 12 bases. The CDR3 length is 15 residues. CDR1 and CDR2 from the germline V gene are SQVTM and ANQGSEA. Germline trimming cut 3 bases from V and 1 base from J; bases unmatched to any gene: 2. CDR3 nucleotide sequence: TGCAGCGTTGATCGACTAGCGGGGGGCACAGATACGCAGTATTTT. This encodes CSVDRLAGGTDTQYF.

CDR3 protein: CASSPGQDQPQHF. The CDR3 region has the DNA TGTGCCAGCAGCCCCGGACAGGATCAGCCCCAGCATTTT. V usage is TRBV11-3 and J usage is TRBJ1-5, with 7 bases lining up with TRBD1. V shed 5 bases and J 5 bases; nucleotides not matched to a gene: 3. This CDR3 spans 13 amino acids. Germline V CDR1 and CDR2: SGHNT, YENEEA.

A remark on this clonotype: Compared with germline, one end of the junction differs, possibly owing to a read error. V usage is TRBV11-3 and J usage is TRBJ2-1; TRBD2 matches at 10 bases. Germline V gene data show CDR1 as SGHNT and CDR2 as YENEEA. This CDR3 spans 15 amino acids. The CDR3 loop reads CASSLETSGLNGQLF. The CDR3 nucleotides are TGTGCCAGCAGCTTAGAGACTAGCGGGCTGAATGGGCAGCTCTTC.

About this clonotype: It is unclear where the CDR3 begins or ends on the DNA, so no DNA is shown, and the CDR3 is as TCRdb lists it. The CDR3 reads CASSRVGSGSDNERFF. The rearrangement links TRBV4-2 to TRBJ2-1; the table's TRBD2 call for D was not verified on the DNA. Germline V lookup: CDR1 LGHNA, CDR2 YNFKEQ. The CDR3 spans 16 amino acids, including both terminal residues.

V and J are TRBV6-5 and TRBJ1-2; D may be TRBD1 (6 bases). This CDR3 is built from 15 residues. V lost 7 bases, J lost 11 bases, and 26 bases lay in between. Per germline, CDR1 MNHEY and CDR2 SVGAGI. The CDR3 here is CASTSTETGLSGYTF. The CDR3 region has the DNA TGTGCCAGCACCTCAACCGAGACAGGCCTGAGTGGTTACACCTTC.

A remark on this clonotype: The conserved phenylalanine or tryptophan normally closing the CDR3 is absent here, so this likely arose from a read error. This rearrangement joins TRBV29-1 to TRBJ1-2; D is uncertain. CDR1 and CDR2 (germline): SQVTM, ANQGSEA. The CDR3 runs 13 residues. The CDR3 nucleotides read TGCAGTGCTGAGGTTGGGCGCCTGCATGGCTACACCCTC. It translates to CSAEVGRLHGYTL.

The chain carries TRBV29-1 and TRBJ1-1; D might be TRBD1 (5 bases). CDR1 and CDR2 from the germline V gene are SQVTM and ANQGSEA. The CDR3 is 13 amino acids. The CDR3 spells CITRAGGHTEAFF. In DNA form, the CDR3 reads TGCATCACCCGGGCCGGGGGACACACTGAAGCTTTCTTT.

On this clonotype itself: The junction differs from germline at one of its ends, possibly a read error. The genes are TRBV29-1 and TRBJ2-2, with a possible D match to TRBD2 (5 bases). This CDR3 is built from 12 residues. CDR1 and CDR2 (germline): SQVTM, ANQGSEA. The CDR3 reads CSVELDARELFF. The CDR3 DNA reads TGCAGCGTTGAACTGGATGCGAGGGAGCTGTTTTTC.

In regard to this clonotype: A much larger clone differs by one base, so this may be a read error. The chain recombines TRBV7-8 with TRBJ1-6; no firm D call. This CDR3 comprises 15 residues. Germline CDR1 and CDR2: SGHVS and FQNEAQ. The CDR3 reads CGSSFRGGLRSPLHF. The DNA for the CDR3 is TGTGGCAGCAGCTTTCGGGGTGGGCTCAGATCACCCCTCCACTTT.

Notes on this clonotype: At one end the junction does not follow the germline gene, possibly because of a read error. The chain uses TRBV6-5 and TRBJ2-1; the D gene is possibly TRBD2 (6 bases). Germline V CDR1 and CDR2: MNHEY, SVGAGI. This CDR3 comprises 17 residues. CDR3 in amino acids: CASGPRVRAGRYNGQFF. The DNA for the CDR3 is TGTGCCAGCGGGCCTCGGGTTCGAGCGGGTCGCTACAATGGGCAGTTCTTC.

This clonotype was counted a few times. The conserved closing phenylalanine or tryptophan is absent in this CDR3, likely reflecting a read error. The V gene is TRBV13, the J gene TRBJ2-5; the match to TRBD2 covers 9 bases. This CDR3 region has 14 residues. The germline V gene encodes CDR1 PRHDT and CDR2 FYEKMQ (reference sequence). The trim removed 0 bases at V and 4 bases at J, leaving 0 bases unmatched. For the CDR3, the DNA is TGTGCCAGCAGCTTAGGACTAGCGGGAGAGACCCAGTACTGC. Translating gives CASSLGLAGETQYC.

In the case of this clonotype: This clone may be a read error of a much larger clone one base away. V is TRBV21-1 and J is TRBJ2-1; TRBD1 reflects the table's D call only, with no check against the DNA. TRBV21-1 is flagged as a pseudogene. The CDR3 consists of 19 residues. In DNA, the CDR3 is TGTGCCAGCACCCCGAAGGGGCAGGACCGGGACGGGATGTACAATGAGCAGTTCTTC. Translating it yields CASTPKGQDRDGMYNEQFF.

A remark on this clonotype: A junction end diverges from the germline sequence, so it may reflect a read error. The chain combines TRBV29-1 with TRBJ2-2; maybe TRBD2 (6 bases). This CDR3 has 13 residues. Germline loops: CDR1 SQVTM, CDR2 ANQGSEA. CDR3 sequence: CSVTGHSGGDMYF. The CDR3, as DNA: TGCAGCGTCACGGGGCACTCGGGCGGGGATATGTATTTT.

The V call is TRBV6-4, the J call TRBJ2-3, with 8 bases aligning to TRBD2. Unmatched junction bases numbered 4, after V lost 2 bases and J lost 3 bases. The CDR3 has 15 residues. Germline V gene lookup returns CDR1 MRHNA and CDR2 SNTAGT. This CDR3 is CASSDGTSVTDTQYF. The DNA of the CDR3 is TGTGCCAGCAGTGACGGGACTAGTGTGACAGATACGCAGTATTTT.

In regard to this clonotype: One junction end does not reproduce the germline sequence, and a read error may be involved. The chain employs TRBV7-9 and TRBJ2-5, with TRBD2 identical over 10 bases. CDR3 length: 16 amino acids. The germline V gene has CDR1 SEHNR and CDR2 FQNEAQ (reference sequence). This CDR3 is CASSFIAGGSEETQHF. The CDR3 bases are TGTGCCAGCAGCTTTATAGCGGGAGGATCGGAAGAGACCCAGCACTTC.

With respect to this clonotype: The junction does not match germline at one end; this may be a read error. The genes are TRBV5-1 and TRBJ2-1; the D is unclear. Germline V gene sequence: CDR1 SGHRS, CDR2 YFSETQ. The CDR3 is made up of 14 amino acids. This chain's CDR3 is CASGLDSLNNEQFF. In DNA, the CDR3 is TGCGCCAGCGGCTTGGATTCCCTAAACAATGAGCAGTTCTTC.

On this clonotype itself: One end of the junction is discordant with germline, which a read error may explain. This chain links TRBV5-1 with TRBJ2-1; the match to TRBD2 covers 8 bases. This CDR3 is 16 amino acids long. CDR1 is SGHRS and CDR2 is YFSETQ in the germline V gene. CDR3 in DNA: TGCGCCAGCATCTTGGATCTTAGCGGGACTTACAATGAGCAGTTCTTC. Residues: CASILDLSGTYNEQFF.

This clonotype was counted between two and nine times. It may be a read error: a sequence one base away is much more abundant. The V call is TRBV4-1, the J call TRBJ2-1; the D gene is possibly TRBD2 (6 bases). The V gene's germline CDR1 is MGHRA and CDR2 YSYEKL. The CDR3 is made up of 17 amino acids. For the CDR3, the DNA is TGCACCAGCAGCCAAACAACTAGTAGCGGAGATTACAATGAGCAGTTCTTC. It is translated as CTSSQTTSSGDYNEQFF.

This clonotype was recorded many times. The chain uses TRBV7-9 and TRBJ2-5; D call uncertain. This CDR3 has 14 amino acids. Trimming removed 7 bases from V and 2 bases from J, with 14 bases in between. CDR1 and CDR2 from the germline V gene are SEHNR and FQNEAQ (reference sequence). This chain's CDR3 is CASTDLDQQETQYF. The CDR3 DNA sequence: TGTGCCAGCACCGACCTCGACCAGCAAGAGACCCAGTACTTC.

This clonotype has just a few counts. A junction end diverges from the germline sequence, so it may reflect a read error. The V gene is TRBV4-1, the J gene TRBJ2-6; perhaps TRBD2 as D (6 bases). CDR3 length: 17 amino acids. CDR1 MGHRA and CDR2 YSYEKL come from the germline V gene. The CDR3 DNA is TGTGCCAGCAGCCAAGATCGTAGAGGGACTGGGGTCAACGTCCTGACTTTC. Protein product: CASSQDRRGTGVNVLTF.

As concerns this clonotype: The junction and the germline gene differ at one end; a read error may be behind it. The rearrangement uses TRBV6-6 and TRBJ2-1; D is perhaps TRBD1 (6 bases). The CDR3 loop spans 15 amino acids. Germline V CDR1 and CDR2: MNHNY, SVGAGI (reference sequence). The CDR3 reads CASSIGGFGRNKQFF. CDR3 DNA sequence: TGTGCCAGCAGTATAGGGGGTTTTGGGCGCAATAAGCAGTTCTTC.

This CDR3 is CASRIYNNQPQHF. DNA of the CDR3: TGTGCCAGCCGTATTTATAACAATCAGCCCCAGCATTTT. V and J are TRBV28 and TRBJ1-5; D call uncertain. Per the germline V gene, CDR1 is MDHEN and CDR2 is SYDVKM. V was cut by 8 bases and J by 3 bases, with 11 bases left in between. The CDR3 length is 13 residues.